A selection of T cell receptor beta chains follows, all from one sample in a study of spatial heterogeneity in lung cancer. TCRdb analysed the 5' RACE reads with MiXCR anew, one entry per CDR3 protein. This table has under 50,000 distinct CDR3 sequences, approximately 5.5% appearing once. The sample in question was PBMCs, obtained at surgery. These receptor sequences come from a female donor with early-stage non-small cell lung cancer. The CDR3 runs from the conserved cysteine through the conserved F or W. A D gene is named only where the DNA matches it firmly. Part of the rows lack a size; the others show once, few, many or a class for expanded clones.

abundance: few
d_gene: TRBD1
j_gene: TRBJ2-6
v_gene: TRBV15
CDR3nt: TGTGCCACCAGCAGGGCCGGGACAGGGATGGTCCTGACTTTC
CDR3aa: CATSRAGTGMVLTF

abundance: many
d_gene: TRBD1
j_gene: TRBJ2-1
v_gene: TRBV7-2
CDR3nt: TGTGCCAGCAGCTGGGGACAGTTCAATGAGCAGTTCTTC
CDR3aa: CASSWGQFNEQFF

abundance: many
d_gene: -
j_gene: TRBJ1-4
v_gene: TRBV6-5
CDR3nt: TGTGCCAGCAGTTACAACGGTGAGCTGGAAAAACTGTTTTTT
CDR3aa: CASSYNGELEKLFF

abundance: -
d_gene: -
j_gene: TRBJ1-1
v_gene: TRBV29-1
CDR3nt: TGCAGCGGAGACCTGAACACTGAAGCTTTCTTT
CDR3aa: CSGDLNTEAFF

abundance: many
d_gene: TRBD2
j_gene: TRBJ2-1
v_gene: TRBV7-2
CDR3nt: TGTGCCAGCAGCCCGGGACTACTAGGTGGAGAGCAGTTCTTC
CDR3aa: CASSPGLLGGEQFF

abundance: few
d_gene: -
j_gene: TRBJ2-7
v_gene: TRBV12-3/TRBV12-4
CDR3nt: TGTGCCAGCAGTTTCGGACTGACCTACGAGCAGTACTTC
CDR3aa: CASSFGLTYEQYF

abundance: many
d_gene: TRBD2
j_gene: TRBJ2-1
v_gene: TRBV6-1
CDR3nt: TGTGCCAGCAGCACTGGACTAGCGGGGGGGGCAAATGAGCAGTTCTTC
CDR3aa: CASSTGLAGGANEQFF

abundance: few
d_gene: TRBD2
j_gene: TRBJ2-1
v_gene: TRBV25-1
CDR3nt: TGTGCCAGCAGTCCAGCGGGGGGATACAATGAGCAGTTCTTC
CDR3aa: CASSPAGGYNEQFF

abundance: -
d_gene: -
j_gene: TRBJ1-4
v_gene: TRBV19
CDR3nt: TGTGCCAGTAGTAGACGGGGTGAAAAACTGTTTTTT
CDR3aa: CASSRRGEKLFF

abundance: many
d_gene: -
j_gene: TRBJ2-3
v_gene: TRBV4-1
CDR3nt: TGCGCCAGCAGCAAAGGGACGGGGGCCAACACAGATACGCAGTATTTT
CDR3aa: CASSKGTGANTDTQYF

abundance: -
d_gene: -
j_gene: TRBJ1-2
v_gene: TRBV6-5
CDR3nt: TGTGCCAGCAGTTACGGTGGGGGGCGCGGCTACACCTTC
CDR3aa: CASSYGGGRGYTF

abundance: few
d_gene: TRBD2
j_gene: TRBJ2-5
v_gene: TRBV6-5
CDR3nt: TGTGCCAGCAGTTACTCTGCCACTAGCGGGGCCCAAGAGACCCAGTACTTC
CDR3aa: CASSYSATSGAQETQYF

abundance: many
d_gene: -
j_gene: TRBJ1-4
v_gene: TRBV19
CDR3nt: TGTGCCAGTAGGCCCCCGAATGAAAAACTGTTTTTT
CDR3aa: CASRPPNEKLFF

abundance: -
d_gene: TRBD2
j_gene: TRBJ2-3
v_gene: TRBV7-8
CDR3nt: TGTGCCAGCAGCTTTTGGCTAGCGGGGGGGAAAATGGTTTTT
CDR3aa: CASSFWLAGGKMVF

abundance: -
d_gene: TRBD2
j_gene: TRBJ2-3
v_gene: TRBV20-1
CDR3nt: TGCAGTGCCCTGGGGAGGGCCAGGGATACGCAGTATTTT
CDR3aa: CSALGRARDTQYF

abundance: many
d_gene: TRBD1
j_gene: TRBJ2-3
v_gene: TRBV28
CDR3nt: TGTGCCAGCAGGACGACAGGGGGTACAGATACGCAGTATTTT
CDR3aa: CASRTTGGTDTQYF

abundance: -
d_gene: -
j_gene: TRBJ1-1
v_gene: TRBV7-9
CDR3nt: TGTGCCAGCAGCTTAGGATGGACTGAAGCTTTCTTT
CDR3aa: CASSLGWTEAFF

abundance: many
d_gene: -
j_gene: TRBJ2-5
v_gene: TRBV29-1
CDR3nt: TGCAGCGACGAAGAGACCCAGTACTTC
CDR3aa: CSDEETQYF

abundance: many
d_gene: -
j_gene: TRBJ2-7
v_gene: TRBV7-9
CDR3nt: TGTGCCAGCAGCTTAGGGCCTTTCGACGAGCAGTACTTC
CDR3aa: CASSLGPFDEQYF

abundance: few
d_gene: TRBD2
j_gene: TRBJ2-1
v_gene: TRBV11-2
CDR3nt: TGTGCCAGCAGCCCCCTCGGGGGGAGCAATGAGCAGTTCTTC
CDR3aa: CASSPLGGSNEQFF

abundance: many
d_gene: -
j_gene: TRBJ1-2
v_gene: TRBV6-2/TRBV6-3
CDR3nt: TGTGCCAGCAGGTCCGGGGGGACGTATTATGGCTACACCTTC
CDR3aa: CASRSGGTYYGYTF

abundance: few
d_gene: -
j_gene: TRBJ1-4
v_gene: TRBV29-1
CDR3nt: TGCAGCGTTGGCGAGGGGCTCGGGGAAAAACTGTTTTTT
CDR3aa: CSVGEGLGEKLFF

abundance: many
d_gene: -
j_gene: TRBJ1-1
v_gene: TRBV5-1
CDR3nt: TGCGCCAGCACCGGCGGGGGCCTAGTGGACACTGAAGCTTTCTTT
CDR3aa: CASTGGGLVDTEAFF

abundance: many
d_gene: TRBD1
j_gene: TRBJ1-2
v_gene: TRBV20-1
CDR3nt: TGCAGTGCTACCTTACAGGGGGCGTGGGGCTACACCTTC
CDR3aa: CSATLQGAWGYTF

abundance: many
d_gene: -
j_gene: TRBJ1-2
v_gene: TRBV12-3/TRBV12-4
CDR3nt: TGTGCCAGCAGTCCCAGGCCTATCCGGACGTCGGGAGATGGCTACACCTTC
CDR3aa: CASSPRPIRTSGDGYTF

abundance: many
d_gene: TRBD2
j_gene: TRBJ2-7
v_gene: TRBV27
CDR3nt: TGTGCCAGCAGTCCCCAGCCGGGACTAGCCCCCGAGCAGTACTTC
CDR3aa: CASSPQPGLAPEQYF

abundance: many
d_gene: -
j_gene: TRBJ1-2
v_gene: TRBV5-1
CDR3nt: TGCGCCAGCAGCTTGGAGGGCGGAGGAGGATATGGCTACACCTTC
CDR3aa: CASSLEGGGGYGYTF

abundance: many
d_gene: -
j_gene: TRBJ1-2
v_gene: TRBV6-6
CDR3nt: TGTGCCAGCACCAAAGACCTTGATGGCTACACCTTC
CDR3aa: CASTKDLDGYTF

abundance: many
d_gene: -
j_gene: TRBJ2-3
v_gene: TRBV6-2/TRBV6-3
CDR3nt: TGTGCCAGCAGCCCGACGCCGGGGCACGGAGATACGCAGTATTTT
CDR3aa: CASSPTPGHGDTQYF

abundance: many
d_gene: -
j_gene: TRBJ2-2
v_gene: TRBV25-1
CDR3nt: TGTGCCAGCACGAGGGGCAGTAGGACCGGGGAGCTGTTTTTT
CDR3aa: CASTRGSRTGELFF

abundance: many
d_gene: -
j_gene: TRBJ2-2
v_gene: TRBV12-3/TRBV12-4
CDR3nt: TGTGCCAGCAGGGGGGCCGGTACCGGGGAGCTGTTTTTT
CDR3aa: CASRGAGTGELFF

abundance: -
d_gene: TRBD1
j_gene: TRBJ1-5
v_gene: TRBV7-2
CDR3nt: TGTGCCAGCAGCCAAGAGGGACAGGGGGTCAATCAGCCCCAGCATTTT
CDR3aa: CASSQEGQGVNQPQHF

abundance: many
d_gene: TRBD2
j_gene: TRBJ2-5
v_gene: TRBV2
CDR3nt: TGTGCCAGCAGAAGGGAGGGACTATTATCAGAGACCCAGTACTTC
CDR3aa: CASRREGLLSETQYF

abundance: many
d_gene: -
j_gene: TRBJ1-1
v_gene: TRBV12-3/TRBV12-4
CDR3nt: TGTGCCAGCAGTTCTCGGATGAACACTGAAGCTTTCTTT
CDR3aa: CASSSRMNTEAFF

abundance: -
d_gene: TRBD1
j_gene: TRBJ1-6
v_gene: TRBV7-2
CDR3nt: TGTGCCAGCAGCTCCGGGACAGCCTCACCCCTCCACTTT
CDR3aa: CASSSGTASPLHF

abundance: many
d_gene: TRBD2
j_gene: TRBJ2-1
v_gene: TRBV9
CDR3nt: TGTGCCAGCAGCGTATTAGGAAGGCGGGGGGAGGATGAGCAGTTCTTC
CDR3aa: CASSVLGRRGEDEQFF

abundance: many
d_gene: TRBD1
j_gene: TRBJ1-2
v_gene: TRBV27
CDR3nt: TGTGCCAGCAGCCCGACAGGGACGGCCTATGGCTACACCTTC
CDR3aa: CASSPTGTAYGYTF

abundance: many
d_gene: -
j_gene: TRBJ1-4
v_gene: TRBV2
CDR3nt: TGTGCCAGCACCCCGGGCAGTCACTATGAAAAACTGTTTTTT
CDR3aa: CASTPGSHYEKLFF

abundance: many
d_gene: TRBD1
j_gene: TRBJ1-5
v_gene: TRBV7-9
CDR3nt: TGTGCCAGCAGCTTGGGGGACAGAGGGGCATCAAGGACCCAGCATTTT
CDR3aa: CASSLGDRGASRTQHF

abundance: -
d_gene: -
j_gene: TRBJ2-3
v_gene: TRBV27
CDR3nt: TGTGCCAGCAGTTTGGGACCGCCCGATACGCAGTATTTT
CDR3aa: CASSLGPPDTQYF

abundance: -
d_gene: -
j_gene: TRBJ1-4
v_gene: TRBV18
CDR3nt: TGTGCCAGCTCACCGTCGAGAGCGGATGAAAAACTGTTTTTT
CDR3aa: CASSPSRADEKLFF

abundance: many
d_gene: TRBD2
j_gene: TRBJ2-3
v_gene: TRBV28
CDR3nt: TGTGCCAGCAGTTCTCCTGGGACTAGCGGGGGGACAGATACGCAGTATTTT
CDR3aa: CASSSPGTSGGTDTQYF

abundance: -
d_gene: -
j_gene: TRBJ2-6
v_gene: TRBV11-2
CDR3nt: TGTGCCAGCAGCTCTTCCCACCTAGCCGGGGCCAACGTCCTGACTTTC
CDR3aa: CASSSSHLAGANVLTF

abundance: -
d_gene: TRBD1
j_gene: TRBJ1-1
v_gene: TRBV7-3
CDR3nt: TGTGCCAGCAGCTTAACCAGGGGGAAGACTGAAGCTTTCTTT
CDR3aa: CASSLTRGKTEAFF

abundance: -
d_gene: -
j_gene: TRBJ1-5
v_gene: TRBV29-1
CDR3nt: TGCAGCGTTGTCTGGAATGGGGATCAGCCCCAGCATTTT
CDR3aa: CSVVWNGDQPQHF

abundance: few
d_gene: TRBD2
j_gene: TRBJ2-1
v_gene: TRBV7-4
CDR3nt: TGTGCCAGCAGCCCCTCCCCGGGACTAGGGACTGAGCAGTTCTTC
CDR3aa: CASSPSPGLGTEQFF

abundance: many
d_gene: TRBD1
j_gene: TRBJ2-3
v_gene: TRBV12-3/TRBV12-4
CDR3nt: TGTGCCAGCAGTTTTCTCAGGGGGACCACAGATACGCAGTATTTT
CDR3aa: CASSFLRGTTDTQYF

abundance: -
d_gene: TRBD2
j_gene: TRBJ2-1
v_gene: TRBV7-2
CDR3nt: TGTGCCAGCAGCTTAGCGGGACTAGCGGCGAATGAGCAGTTCTTC
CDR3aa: CASSLAGLAANEQFF

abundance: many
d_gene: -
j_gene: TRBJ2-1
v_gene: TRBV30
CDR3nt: TGTGCCTGGGGGGGGAGTGCCAGCTCCTACAATGAGCAGTTCTTC
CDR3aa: CAWGGSASSYNEQFF

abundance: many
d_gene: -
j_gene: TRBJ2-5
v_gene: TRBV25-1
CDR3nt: TGTGCCAGCAGTGAATCGGTCCAGTACTTC
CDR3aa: CASSESVQYF

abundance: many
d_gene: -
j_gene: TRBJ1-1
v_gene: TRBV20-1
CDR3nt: TGCAGTGCTAGGAAAGGGGCGACTGAAGCTTTCTTT
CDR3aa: CSARKGATEAFF

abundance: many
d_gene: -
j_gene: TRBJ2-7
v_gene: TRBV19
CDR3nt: TGTGCCAGTAGTTTTACCCCAGGGAACCCCCAAGACGAGCAGTACTTC
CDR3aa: CASSFTPGNPQDEQYF

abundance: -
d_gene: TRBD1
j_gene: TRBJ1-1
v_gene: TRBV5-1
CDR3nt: TGCGCCAGCAGCCTGGACAGGACCTCGAACACTGAAGCTTTCTTT
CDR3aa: CASSLDRTSNTEAFF

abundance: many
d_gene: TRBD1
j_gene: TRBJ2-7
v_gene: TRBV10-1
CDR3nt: TGCGCCAGCCCCTCCTTTCGGACAGGGCCCCCCCACGAGCAGTACTTC
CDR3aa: CASPSFRTGPPHEQYF

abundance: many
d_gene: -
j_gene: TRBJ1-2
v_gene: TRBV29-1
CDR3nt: TGCAGCGTTGAAGATCTAGGAGGGGATGGCTACACCTTC
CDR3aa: CSVEDLGGDGYTF

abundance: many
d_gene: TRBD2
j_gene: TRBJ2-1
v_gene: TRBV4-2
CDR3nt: TGTGCCAGCAGCCAAGACGGCGGGGGGGCTTACAATGAGCAGTTCTTC
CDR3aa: CASSQDGGGAYNEQFF

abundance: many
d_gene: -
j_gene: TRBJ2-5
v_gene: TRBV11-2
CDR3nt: TGTGCCAGCAGCCCATCCGGGTGGAGCGGGGAGACCCAGTACTTC
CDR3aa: CASSPSGWSGETQYF

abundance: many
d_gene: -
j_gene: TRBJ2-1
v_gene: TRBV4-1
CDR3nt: TGCGCCAGCAGCCAAAATGTTCAGGGGGGGAGAGATGAGCAGTTCTTC
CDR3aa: CASSQNVQGGRDEQFF

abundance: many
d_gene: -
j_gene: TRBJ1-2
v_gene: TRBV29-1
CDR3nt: TGCAGCGTTAGCTCGGTCGGCTCTAACTATGGCTACACCTTC
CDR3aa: CSVSSVGSNYGYTF